The next 30 T cell receptor beta chains were all read from a single sample in a study of response to subunit inactivated influenza vaccine. MiXCR, applied by TCRdb to the RT-PCR reads, yields one record per CDR3 protein. The top ten hold about 11% of the sample, which has about 780,000 distinct CDR3 sequences, roughly 18% seen once. Sample: PBMCs from blood, taken approximately 5 days after vaccination. All receptors come from a middle-aged man who received an inactivated influenza vaccine.

As for this clonotype: One base away lies a much larger clone, so this may be a sequencing read error. The chain has TRBV6-5 and TRBJ1-4; weak D call: TRBD1 (5 bases). Trimming cost V 0 bases and J 8 bases, with 19 bases left between them. The CDR3 has 17 residues. Germline-derived CDR1 and CDR2 are MNHEY and SVGAGI. CDR3 coding DNA: TGTGCCAGCAGTTACTCGACTAGGACAAGGGGTCGAGAAAAACTGTTTTTT. Translated: CASSYSTRTRGREKLFF.

The chain couples TRBV5-1 to TRBJ2-1; D perhaps matches TRBD2 (6 bases). Germline V lookup: CDR1 SGHRS, CDR2 YFSETQ. This CDR3 is built from 13 residues. The ends were cut back, 5 bases at V and 10 bases at J, with 16 bases in the middle. CDR3 amino acids: CASRRGTEGEQFF. The CDR3 nucleotides are TGCGCCAGCAGACGGGGGACGGAGGGAGAGCAGTTCTTC.

This clonotype was counted ten times or more. Germline is not matched at one junction end, which may reflect a read error. The chain has TRBV5-1 and TRBJ2-3, with TRBD2 identical over 10 bases. Germline V lookup: CDR1 SGHRS, CDR2 YFSETQ. The CDR3 runs 15 residues. The CDR3 nucleotides read TGTGCCAGCAGTTTAGGGACTAGCGGCACAGATACGCAGTATTTT. It is translated as CASSLGTSGTDTQYF.

This clonotype was seen ten or more times. The chain recombines TRBV5-6 with TRBJ2-2, with TRBD1 matching 9 bases. The CDR3 has 14 amino acids. V lost 4 bases to trimming and J lost 6 bases; unmatched junction nucleotides: 4. Germline V gene data show CDR1 as SGHDT and CDR2 as YYEEEE. This CDR3 is CASSRDRVAGELFF. As DNA, the CDR3 is TGTGCCAGCAGCAGGGACAGGGTAGCCGGGGAGCTGTTTTTT.

The chain couples TRBV11-2 to TRBJ2-7; tentative D call: TRBD2 (6 bases). V lost 6 bases and J lost 5, with 14 bases in between. The CDR3 totals 13 residues. CDR1 SGHAT and CDR2 FQNNGV come from the germline V gene. The CDR3 nucleotides read TGTGCCAGCAGTCACGGGAGAGGCCACGAGCAGTACTTC. Its translation: CASSHGRGHEQYF.

The chain links TRBV28 to TRBJ2-7; D possibly matches TRBD1 or TRBD2 (5 bases each). Looked up from germline, CDR1 is MDHEN and CDR2 is SYDVKM. V lost 6 bases, J lost 3 bases, and 15 bases lay in between. This CDR3 is built from 14 residues. Written as DNA, the CDR3 is TGTGCCAGCAGCCCCATCTCGGGGCGCTACGAGCAGTACTTC. The encoded protein is CASSPISGRYEQYF. Using reference TRBV28 and TRBJ2-7 for the parts outside the CDR3, the full variable domain is DVKVTQSSRYLVKRTGEKVFLECVQDMDHENMFWYRQDPGLGLRLIYFSYDVKMKEKGDIPEGYSVSREKKERFSLILESASTNQTSMYLCASSPISGRYEQYFGPGTRLTVT.

The V call is TRBV18, the J call TRBJ2-7; TRBD2 agrees at 8 bases. The CDR3 is 16 residues long. V was clipped by 5 bases and J by 0 bases; unmatched bases: 9. CDR1 is KGHSH, CDR2 LQKENI, per germline. The CDR3 is CASSAPGLGSSYEQYF. CDR3 DNA sequence: TGTGCCAGCTCAGCTCCGGGACTAGGGAGCTCCTACGAGCAGTACTTC.

V usage is TRBV29-1 and J usage is TRBJ2-2, with D maybe TRBD1 (6 bases). In germline, CDR1 is SQVTM, CDR2 ANQGSEA. CDR3 length: 13 residues. The V gene lost 3 bases and the J gene lost 7 bases, with 12 bases spanning the gap. The CDR3: CSVENRVGGELFF. CDR3 bases: TGCAGCGTTGAGAACAGGGTTGGCGGGGAGCTGTTTTTT.

At least ten counts were recorded for this clonotype. The chain uses TRBV12-3 or TRBV12-4 and TRBJ2-2; 8 bases are a match to TRBD1. The junction had 1 base not matched to a gene; V was cut back by 6 bases and J by 4 bases. The CDR3 sequence is 13 residues long. The CDR3 loop is CASRTGVTGELFF. As DNA, the CDR3 is TGTGCCAGCAGGACAGGGGTCACCGGGGAGCTGTTTTTT.

The rearrangement links TRBV5-1 to TRBJ2-3; 12 bases map to TRBD1. After removal of 4 bases from V and 4 bases from J, the junction contained 4 bases not matched to a gene. The CDR3 covers 15 residues. Per germline, CDR1 SGHRS and CDR2 YFSETQ. The CDR3 here is CASSAGTGGSDTQYF. The CDR3 DNA reads as TGCGCCAGCAGCGCCGGGACAGGGGGCTCAGATACGCAGTATTTT.

This sequence joins TRBV7-8 and TRBJ2-3, with D perhaps TRBD1 (6 bases). This CDR3 comprises 15 residues. The germline V gene encodes CDR1 SGHVS and CDR2 FQNEAQ. Trimming took off 5 bases at V and 0 bases at J, with 12 bases between the two ends. The CDR3 reads CASSLDRFSTDTQYF. The CDR3 DNA reads as TGTGCCAGCAGCCTCGACAGGTTTAGCACAGATACGCAGTATTTT.

This clonotype turned up a few times. The J gene is TRBJ2-5, the V gene TRBV12-3 or TRBV12-4; tentative D call: TRBD2 (6 bases). The CDR3 runs 13 residues. Trimming took 7 bases from V and 3 from J, leaving 12 bases between them. This chain's CDR3 is CASKGGNEETQYF. The CDR3 region has the DNA TGTGCCAGCAAGGGCGGGAACGAAGAGACCCAGTACTTC.

This clonotype was seen only a few times. This chain connects TRBV2 to TRBJ2-5; D possibly corresponds to TRBD2 (5 bases). The germline gives CDR1 SNHLY, CDR2 FYNNEI. Trimming took off 8 bases at V and 5 bases at J, with 15 bases between the two ends. The CDR3 sequence is 13 residues long. The CDR3 region has the DNA TGTGCCAGCCACCAGCTGGGAGTCGAGACCCAGTACTTC. Its protein product is CASHQLGVETQYF. The full variable domain, with the rest looked up from reference TRBV2 and TRBJ2-5, is EPEVTQTPSHQVTQMGQEVILRCVPISNHLYFYWYRQILGQKVEFLVSFYNNEISEKSEIFDDQFSVERPDGSNFTLKIRSTKLEDSAMYFCASHQLGVETQYFGPGTRLLVL.

The chain uses TRBV20-1 and TRBJ1-2; the D gene is possibly TRBD1 (6 bases). The CDR3 sequence is 14 residues long. The ends were cut back, 0 bases at V and 8 bases at J, with 16 bases in the middle. Germline lookup yields CDR1 DFQATT and CDR2 SNEGSKA (reference sequence). In nucleotides, the CDR3 is TGCAGTGCTAGAGATCCGCCTCCAGGGGTCGGCTACACCTTC. Translating gives CSARDPPPGVGYTF.

This clonotype was seen repeatedly, ten times or more. The CDR3 here is CASSLQRFDTQYF. The CDR3 DNA sequence: TGTGCCAGCAGCTTGCAACGGTTCGATACGCAGTATTTT. The chain links TRBV5-6 to TRBJ2-3; no clear D gene. Germline values: CDR1 SGHDT, CDR2 YYEEEE. There are 13 residues in the CDR3. Trimming left V 1 base short and J 6 bases short, with 9 bases between.

This clonotype occurred a few times. Just one base apart from a much larger clone, this may be a read error. The rearrangement uses TRBV20-1 and TRBJ2-7, with TRBD2 matching over 10 bases. The CDR3 runs 17 residues. CDR1 and CDR2 from the germline V gene are DFQATT and SNEGSKA (reference sequence). CDR3 coding DNA: TGCTGTGCTAGAGAAGACGGGCCAGCGGGAGGGAGCTACGAGCAGTACTTC. Its translation: CCAREDGPAGGSYEQYF.

The CDR3 sequence: CASSRGLAEANEQFF. The CDR3 nucleotides read TGTGCCAGCAGCCGCGGACTAGCGGAAGCAAATGAGCAGTTCTTC. The chain recombines TRBV3-1 with TRBJ2-1; 10 bases line up with TRBD2. Germline CDR1 LGHDT, CDR2 YNNKEL (reference sequence). V was clipped by 4 bases and J by 7 bases; unmatched bases: 7. CDR3 length equals 15 residues.

This clonotype was counted between two and nine times. The gene calls are TRBV25-1 and TRBJ2-1; 11 nucleotides align to TRBD2. V gave up 5 bases and J gave up 6 bases; unmatched junction bases: 9. The CDR3 extends over 16 amino acids. Germline V gene sequence: CDR1 MGHDK, CDR2 SYGVNS. Here the CDR3 DNA reads TGTGCCAGCAGTTTCTCCGCCGGGACTAGCGGCAATGAGCAGTTCTTC. It translates to CASSFSAGTSGNEQFF.

This clonotype was observed a handful of times. The chain couples TRBV20-1 to TRBJ2-5; a weak D match, TRBD1 (6 bases). V was trimmed by 0 bases and J by 3 bases, leaving 14 bases between them. This CDR3 comprises 15 residues. CDR1 is DFQATT, CDR2 SNEGSKA, per germline (reference sequence). The DNA for the CDR3 is TGCAGTGCTAGAGATTACAGGGCAGGGGAAGAGACCCAGTACTTC. Amino acids: CSARDYRAGEETQYF.

This clonotype was picked up a small number of times. This chain joins TRBV12-3 or TRBV12-4 and TRBJ1-2, with no clear D. The length of the CDR3 is 12 residues. The V and J ends lost 8 bases and 7 bases respectively, with 14 bases between them. The DNA of the CDR3 is TGTGCCAGCGGGAGTTTGGAAGTTGGCTACACCTTC. Translated, it gives CASGSLEVGYTF.

The rearrangement uses TRBV5-1 and TRBJ2-2; 9 positions agree with TRBD1. The CDR3 loop spans 15 amino acids. Trimming removed 4 bases from V and 4 bases from J; junction bases left unmatched: 5. Germline loops: CDR1 SGHRS, CDR2 YFSETQ. In DNA form, the CDR3 reads TGCGCCAGCAGCCCCGGGACAGGGTTCACCGGGGAGCTGTTTTTT. Its protein is CASSPGTGFTGELFF.

This clonotype was detected only a few times. The rearrangement joins TRBV4-3 to TRBJ2-7; perhaps TRBD1 as D (5 bases). CDR3 length: 15 amino acids. The germline CDR1 and CDR2 sequences are LGHNA and YSLEER. V lost 1 base and J 3 bases, leaving 13 bases between the germline ends. As DNA, the CDR3 is TGCGCCAGCAGCCAAGGTTCAGGACAAAGCTACGAGCAGTACTTC. This translates into CASSQGSGQSYEQYF.

This clonotype was detected only a few times. This rearrangement joins TRBV20-1 to TRBJ2-5, with 7 bases aligning to TRBD2. With 5 bases clipped from V and 8 bases from J, the junction kept 8 bases outside the gene matches. The CDR3 contains 12 residues. CDR1 is DFQATT, CDR2 SNEGSKA, per germline (reference sequence). The chain's CDR3 is CSAPTSAGTQYF. DNA of the CDR3: TGCAGTGCTCCTACTAGCGCGGGCACCCAGTACTTC.

The rearrangement uses TRBV20-1 and TRBJ1-1; D remains unclear. Trimming cost V 5 bases and J 1 base, with 8 bases left between them. The CDR3 has 12 residues. In germline, CDR1 is DFQATT, CDR2 SNEGSKA (reference sequence). The CDR3 here is CSAPYRNTEAFF. The CDR3 DNA reads TGCAGTGCTCCCTATAGGAACACTGAAGCTTTCTTT.

This clonotype was seen only a few times. The CDR3 sequence: CASSLGWLAGGQEQFF. Written as DNA, the CDR3 is TGTGCCAGCAGCTTAGGTTGGCTAGCGGGAGGGCAGGAGCAGTTCTTC. The chain combines TRBV11-2 with TRBJ2-1, with 12 nucleotides matching TRBD2. Germline V CDR1 and CDR2: SGHAT, FQNNGV. The V and J ends lost 1 base and 10 bases, in that order; junction bases with no gene match: 8. The CDR3 sequence is 16 residues long.

The V and J genes are TRBV4-3 and TRBJ2-5, with a tentative D call TRBD1 (6 bases). CDR3 size: 13 residues. Between the trimmed V and J ends, which lost 3 bases and 5 bases, there was a span of 10 bases. Germline CDR1 and CDR2: LGHNA and YSLEER. The CDR3 region has the DNA TGCGCCAGCAGCCATGCCGACAGGGAGACCCAGTACTTC. Translating it yields CASSHADRETQYF.

This sequence joins TRBV30 and TRBJ1-5; D unclear. CDR3 length: 13 residues. Trimming pared 1 base from V and 2 bases from J, leaving 6 bases between. CDR1 is GTSNPN and CDR2 is SVGIG in the germline V gene (reference sequence). The CDR3 reads CAWSAFGNQPQHF. The CDR3 bases are TGTGCCTGGAGTGCTTTTGGCAATCAGCCCCAGCATTTT.

The V gene is TRBV28, the J gene TRBJ1-1; D gene ambiguous. Looked up from germline, CDR1 is MDHEN and CDR2 is SYDVKM. The V end was cut by 5 bases, the J end by 1 base, with 14 bases between. There are 15 residues in the CDR3. The CDR3 DNA reads as TGTGCCAGCAGTCGCGTGGTGGCTAGGAACACTGAAGCTTTCTTT. Amino acid sequence: CASSRVVARNTEAFF.

This clonotype has a handful of counts. This chain links TRBV6-1 with TRBJ2-5; 8 bases match TRBD1. The CDR3 is made up of 15 amino acids. CDR1 MNHNS and CDR2 SASEGT come from the germline V gene. The trim removed 7 bases at V and 5 bases at J, leaving 12 bases unmatched. The CDR3 DNA follows: TGTGCCAGCACCCGGGACAGGCGCGTCGGGGAGACCCAGTACTTC. This gives the protein CASTRDRRVGETQYF.

V usage is TRBV12-3 or TRBV12-4 and J usage is TRBJ1-1; D is unresolved. This CDR3 contains 15 residues. Trimming stripped 1 base from V and 8 bases from J, with 17 bases between. The CDR3 DNA is TGTGCCAGCAGTTTAGACTACCGGGGTCGGCGCGAAGCTTTCTTT. Translated, it gives CASSLDYRGRREAFF.